This is a list of T cell receptor beta chains from one sample in a study of OX40 agonist ivuxolimab in advanced cancers. Repertoires were generated with immunoSEQ multiplex PCR, while TCRdb's copy carries only in-frame clones and drops some. Among roughly 61,000 clones listed, 75% to 90% were seen once. The source material was CD4+ or CD8+ T cells sorted from blood, sampled in a trial of the OX40 agonist ivuxolimab. These receptors originate from an adult with an advanced solid tumor such as melanoma, head and neck, liver or kidney cancer. CDR3s include the opening cysteine and the closing phenylalanine or tryptophan. A D gene is named only where the DNA matches it firmly. Part of the rows lack a size; the others show once, few, many or a class for expanded clones.

clone_size: few
v_call: TRBV27
j_call: TRBJ2-1
d_call: TRBD2
cdr3_nt: TGTGCCAGCAGACTAGCGGGAGATTATGAGCAGTTCTTC
cdr3_aa: CASRLAGDYEQFF

clone_size: -
v_call: TRBV4-3
j_call: TRBJ2-3
d_call: TRBD2
cdr3_nt: TGCGCCAGCAGCCCCCGAAGCGGGAAGATCACAGATACGCAGTATTTT
cdr3_aa: CASSPRSGKITDTQYF

clone_size: -
v_call: TRBV19
j_call: TRBJ1-5
d_call: TRBD1
cdr3_nt: TGTGCCAGTAGTACCCAGGGACAGGGTGGCAATCAGCCCCAGCATTTT
cdr3_aa: CASSTQGQGGNQPQHF

clone_size: -
v_call: TRBV7-2
j_call: TRBJ1-5
d_call: -
cdr3_nt: TGTGCCAGCAGCTTAGTCCAGTATAGCAATCAGCCCCAGCATTTT
cdr3_aa: CASSLVQYSNQPQHF

clone_size: -
v_call: TRBV10-1
j_call: TRBJ1-1
d_call: -
cdr3_nt: TGCGCCAGCAGTGGACGGTCGGGTACTGAAGCTTTCTTT
cdr3_aa: CASSGRSGTEAFF

clone_size: -
v_call: TRBV28
j_call: TRBJ1-4
d_call: TRBD1
cdr3_nt: TGTGCCAGCAGTCGGGACAGGGGTGAAAAACTGTTTTTT
cdr3_aa: CASSRDRGEKLFF

clone_size: -
v_call: TRBV6-5
j_call: TRBJ1-5
d_call: -
cdr3_nt: TGTGCCAGCAACAACCCCCGGTTGCCCCAGCATTTT
cdr3_aa: CASNNPRLPQHF

clone_size: -
v_call: TRBV7-9
j_call: TRBJ1-1
d_call: -
cdr3_nt: TGTGCCAGCAGCTTAGATAGTTTCACTGAAGCTTTCTTT
cdr3_aa: CASSLDSFTEAFF

clone_size: -
v_call: TRBV10-1
j_call: TRBJ2-2
d_call: -
cdr3_nt: TGCGCCAGCAGTCAGAGGACCGGGGAGCTGTTTTTT
cdr3_aa: CASSQRTGELFF

clone_size: -
v_call: TRBV19
j_call: TRBJ2-3
d_call: -
cdr3_nt: TGTGCCAGTAGTCGGGGGGCAGGTGTCGGAGATACGCAGTATTTT
cdr3_aa: CASSRGAGVGDTQYF

clone_size: -
v_call: TRBV5-5
j_call: TRBJ1-1
d_call: -
cdr3_nt: TGTGCCAGCAGCTCCATGAACACTGAAGCTTTCTTT
cdr3_aa: CASSSMNTEAFF

clone_size: -
v_call: TRBV4-1
j_call: TRBJ2-7
d_call: -
cdr3_nt: TGCGCCAGCAGCCAAGATCTTGCAGCCACCTCCTACGAGCAGTACTTC
cdr3_aa: CASSQDLAATSYEQYF

clone_size: -
v_call: TRBV6-5
j_call: TRBJ2-3
d_call: TRBD2
cdr3_nt: TGTGCTTCTAGCGGGAGTCGCACAGATACGCAGTATTTT
cdr3_aa: CASSGSRTDTQYF

clone_size: -
v_call: TRBV7-2
j_call: TRBJ2-3
d_call: TRBD2
cdr3_nt: TGTGCCAGCAGCCGCATTGGGGGGGACACAGATACGCAGTATTTT
cdr3_aa: CASSRIGGDTDTQYF

clone_size: -
v_call: TRBV6-5
j_call: TRBJ2-6
d_call: -
cdr3_nt: TGTGCCAGCAGGACCGAAAGCTCTGGGGCCAACGTCCTGACTTTC
cdr3_aa: CASRTESSGANVLTF

clone_size: -
v_call: TRBV19
j_call: TRBJ2-6
d_call: -
cdr3_nt: TGTGCCAGTAGTGCACAGGGTCCCAACGTCCTGACTTTC
cdr3_aa: CASSAQGPNVLTF

clone_size: -
v_call: TRBV2
j_call: TRBJ2-1
d_call: -
cdr3_nt: TGTGCCAGCAGTGACCAGGGTGCCAATGAGCAGTTCTTC
cdr3_aa: CASSDQGANEQFF

clone_size: -
v_call: TRBV2
j_call: TRBJ1-5
d_call: -
cdr3_nt: TGTGCCAGCAGTCTACAGGGAGGGGATCAGCCCCAGCATTTT
cdr3_aa: CASSLQGGDQPQHF

clone_size: -
v_call: TRBV7-3
j_call: TRBJ1-6
d_call: -
cdr3_nt: TGTGCCAGCGACGGGCTCCGGGTACCCCTCCACTTT
cdr3_aa: CASDGLRVPLHF

clone_size: -
v_call: TRBV7-9
j_call: TRBJ2-1
d_call: -
cdr3_nt: TGTGCCTGTGGGTATGAGCAGTTCTTC
cdr3_aa: CACGYEQFF

clone_size: -
v_call: TRBV18
j_call: TRBJ2-1
d_call: -
cdr3_nt: TGTGCCAGCTCACGCCGGGGGCGGGAAGTCCCCTACAATGAGCAGTTCTTC
cdr3_aa: CASSRRGREVPYNEQFF

clone_size: few
v_call: TRBV4-2
j_call: TRBJ2-2
d_call: -
cdr3_nt: TGTGCCAGCAGCCTTTATCTGGGCCATTCGACCGGGGAGCTGTTTTTT
cdr3_aa: CASSLYLGHSTGELFF

clone_size: -
v_call: TRBV5-7
j_call: TRBJ2-5
d_call: TRBD1
cdr3_nt: TGTGCCAGCAGCGTCGCCAGGGGGCAGCAAGAGACCCAGTACTTC
cdr3_aa: CASSVARGQQETQYF

clone_size: -
v_call: TRBV19
j_call: TRBJ1-5
d_call: -
cdr3_nt: TGTGCCAGTAGTCGATTCACACAGGGTATGAGCAATCAGCCCCAGCATTTT
cdr3_aa: CASSRFTQGMSNQPQHF

clone_size: -
v_call: TRBV7-2
j_call: TRBJ2-2
d_call: -
cdr3_nt: TGTGCCAGCAGCTTACAGGGTTTATTGACCGGGGAGCTGTTTTTT
cdr3_aa: CASSLQGLLTGELFF

clone_size: -
v_call: TRBV28
j_call: TRBJ2-7
d_call: -
cdr3_nt: TGTGCCAGCAGTCCCGTATATAGGATAGCGGCCAGGCGGTACGAGCAGTACTTC
cdr3_aa: CASSPVYRIAARRYEQYF

clone_size: few
v_call: TRBV6-4
j_call: TRBJ2-1
d_call: TRBD2
cdr3_nt: TGTGCCAGCAGCTCCGGGACTAGCAGTAATGAGCAGTTCTTC
cdr3_aa: CASSSGTSSNEQFF

clone_size: -
v_call: TRBV6-4
j_call: TRBJ1-1
d_call: -
cdr3_nt: TGTGCCAGCAGTGAAAAGGGGGAAGGGTACACTGAAGCTTTCTTT
cdr3_aa: CASSEKGEGYTEAFF

clone_size: -
v_call: TRBV5-6
j_call: TRBJ1-2
d_call: -
cdr3_nt: TGTGCCAGCAGCATCGGGGCGAACTATGGCTACACCTTC
cdr3_aa: CASSIGANYGYTF

clone_size: few
v_call: TRBV5-1
j_call: TRBJ1-5
d_call: -
cdr3_nt: TGCGCCAGCAGCACGACAGGTTTGGACAATCAGCCCCAGCATTTT
cdr3_aa: CASSTTGLDNQPQHF

clone_size: -
v_call: TRBV7-9
j_call: TRBJ2-5
d_call: -
cdr3_nt: TGTGCCAGCAGCTTTGCCGGAACCCAAGAGACCCAGTACTTC
cdr3_aa: CASSFAGTQETQYF

clone_size: -
v_call: TRBV5-4
j_call: TRBJ1-2
d_call: -
cdr3_nt: TGTGCCAGCAGATCGGGGGGGAGTAACTATGGCTACACCTTC
cdr3_aa: CASRSGGSNYGYTF

clone_size: -
v_call: TRBV5-1
j_call: TRBJ1-4
d_call: -
cdr3_nt: TGCGCCAGCAGCTCCATTTCGACACAAGAGATCGGAAAACTGTTTTTT
cdr3_aa: CASSSISTQEIGKLFF

clone_size: -
v_call: TRBV10-3
j_call: TRBJ2-6
d_call: TRBD1
cdr3_nt: TGTGCCATCAGTGAGTGGACAGGGTCTGGGGCCAACGTCCTGACTTTC
cdr3_aa: CAISEWTGSGANVLTF

clone_size: -
v_call: TRBV18
j_call: TRBJ1-1
d_call: -
cdr3_nt: TGTGCCAGCTCACCTTTAAGCAGGGTAGACACTGAAGCTTTCTTT
cdr3_aa: CASSPLSRVDTEAFF

clone_size: -
v_call: TRBV30
j_call: TRBJ2-3
d_call: TRBD1
cdr3_nt: TGTGCCTGGAGCCCGGGACAGGACAGCACAGATACGCAGTATTTT
cdr3_aa: CAWSPGQDSTDTQYF

clone_size: few
v_call: TRBV2
j_call: TRBJ1-2
d_call: -
cdr3_nt: TGTGCCAGCAGTGAACAAAACTATGGCTACACCTTC
cdr3_aa: CASSEQNYGYTF

clone_size: -
v_call: TRBV6-6
j_call: TRBJ2-7
d_call: -
cdr3_nt: TGTGCCAGCAGTTCGGTGACAGTCTCCTACGAGCAGTACTTC
cdr3_aa: CASSSVTVSYEQYF

clone_size: -
v_call: TRBV28
j_call: TRBJ1-3
d_call: -
cdr3_nt: TGTGCCAGCGGCCCACGGGGGCTCGGAAACACCATATATTTT
cdr3_aa: CASGPRGLGNTIYF

clone_size: -
v_call: TRBV7-9
j_call: TRBJ1-1
d_call: -
cdr3_nt: TGTGCCAGCAGCCTGACAGTAGCCACTGAAGCTTTCTTT
cdr3_aa: CASSLTVATEAFF

clone_size: -
v_call: TRBV5-8
j_call: TRBJ1-5
d_call: -
cdr3_nt: TGTGCCAGCAGTCCTAGAAATAGCAATCAGCCCCAGCATTTT
cdr3_aa: CASSPRNSNQPQHF

clone_size: few
v_call: TRBV4-1
j_call: TRBJ1-1
d_call: -
cdr3_nt: TGCGCCAGCAGCCAAGCATGGATGAACACTGAAGCTTTCTTT
cdr3_aa: CASSQAWMNTEAFF

clone_size: -
v_call: TRBV10-2
j_call: TRBJ2-7
d_call: -
cdr3_nt: TGCGCCAGCAGTGCAAACAGGTTCCGCGAGCAGTACTTC
cdr3_aa: CASSANRFREQYF

clone_size: -
v_call: TRBV2
j_call: TRBJ1-2
d_call: -
cdr3_nt: TGTGCCAGCAGTGAAATGCAGGAGGTTAGCTATGGCTACACCTTC
cdr3_aa: CASSEMQEVSYGYTF

clone_size: -
v_call: TRBV11-1
j_call: TRBJ1-4
d_call: -
cdr3_nt: TGTGCCAGCAGCTTACAGGCAACTAATGAAAAACTGTTTTTT
cdr3_aa: CASSLQATNEKLFF